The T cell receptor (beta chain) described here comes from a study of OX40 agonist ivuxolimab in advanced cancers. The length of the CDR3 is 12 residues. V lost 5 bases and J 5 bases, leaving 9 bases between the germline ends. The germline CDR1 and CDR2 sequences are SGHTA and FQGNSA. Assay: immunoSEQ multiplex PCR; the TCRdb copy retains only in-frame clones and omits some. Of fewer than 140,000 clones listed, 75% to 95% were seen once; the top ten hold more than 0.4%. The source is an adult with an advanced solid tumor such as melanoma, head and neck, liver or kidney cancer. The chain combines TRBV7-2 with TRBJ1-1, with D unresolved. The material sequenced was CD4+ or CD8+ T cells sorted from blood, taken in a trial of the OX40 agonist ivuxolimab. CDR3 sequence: CASSQGWTEAFF. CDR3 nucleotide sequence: TGTGCCAGCAGCCAAGGGTGGACTGAAGCTTTCTTT.